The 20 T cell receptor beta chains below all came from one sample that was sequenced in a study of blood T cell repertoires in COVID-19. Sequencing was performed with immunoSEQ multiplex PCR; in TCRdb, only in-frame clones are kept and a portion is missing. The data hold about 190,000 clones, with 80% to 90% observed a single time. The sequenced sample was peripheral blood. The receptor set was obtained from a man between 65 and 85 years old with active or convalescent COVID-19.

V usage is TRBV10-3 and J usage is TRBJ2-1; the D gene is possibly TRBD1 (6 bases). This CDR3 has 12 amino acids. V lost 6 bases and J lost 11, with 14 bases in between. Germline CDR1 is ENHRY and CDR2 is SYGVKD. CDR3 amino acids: CAIRGDIRKQFF. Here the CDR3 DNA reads TGTGCCATCAGGGGGGACATACGCAAGCAGTTCTTC.

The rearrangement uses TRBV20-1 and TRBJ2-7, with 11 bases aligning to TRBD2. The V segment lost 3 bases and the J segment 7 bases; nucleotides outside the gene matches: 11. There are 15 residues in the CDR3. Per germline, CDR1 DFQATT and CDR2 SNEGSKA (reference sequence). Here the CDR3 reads CSASVTSGGIGEQYF. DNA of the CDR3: TGCAGTGCTAGTGTTACTAGCGGGGGAATTGGGGAGCAGTACTTC.

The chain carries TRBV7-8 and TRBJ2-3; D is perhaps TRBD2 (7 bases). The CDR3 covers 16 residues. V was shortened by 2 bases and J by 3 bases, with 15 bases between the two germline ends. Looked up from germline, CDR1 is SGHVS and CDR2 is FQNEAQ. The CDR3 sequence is CASSLIGAGATDTQYF. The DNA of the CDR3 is TGTGCCAGCAGCTTAATTGGGGCGGGGGCGACAGATACGCAGTATTTT.

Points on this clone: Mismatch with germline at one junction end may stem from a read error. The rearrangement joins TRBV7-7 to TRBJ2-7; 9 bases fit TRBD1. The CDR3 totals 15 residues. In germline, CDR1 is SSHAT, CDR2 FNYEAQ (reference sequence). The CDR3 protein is CASSAYPGQGSEQYF. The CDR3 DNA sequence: TGTGCTAGCAGCGCATACCCGGGACAGGGTTCCGAGCAGTACTTC.

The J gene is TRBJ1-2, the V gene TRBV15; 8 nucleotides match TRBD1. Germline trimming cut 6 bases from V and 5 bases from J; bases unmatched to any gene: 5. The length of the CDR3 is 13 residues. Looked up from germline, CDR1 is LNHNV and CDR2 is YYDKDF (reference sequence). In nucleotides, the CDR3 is TGTGCCACCAGACAGGGGGACTCTTATGGCTACACCTTC. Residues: CATRQGDSYGYTF.

The CDR3 nucleotides read TGTGCCAGCAGTGAGACTAGCATTAAAGGCGGGGAGCTGTTTTTT. Protein sequence: CASSETSIKGGELFF. The chain uses TRBV6-1 and TRBJ2-2; 7 nucleotides match TRBD2. Germline assignment: CDR1 MNHNS and CDR2 SASEGT. The CDR3 spans 15 residues. Trimming cost V 3 bases and J 7 bases; bases outside gene matches: 8.

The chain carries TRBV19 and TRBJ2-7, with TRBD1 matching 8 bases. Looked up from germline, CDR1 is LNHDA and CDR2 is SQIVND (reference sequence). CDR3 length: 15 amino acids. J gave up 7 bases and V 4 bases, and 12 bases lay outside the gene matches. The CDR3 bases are TGTGCCAGTAGTACCTCATTGGACAGGGAAGAGGAGCAGTACTTC. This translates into CASSTSLDREEEQYF.

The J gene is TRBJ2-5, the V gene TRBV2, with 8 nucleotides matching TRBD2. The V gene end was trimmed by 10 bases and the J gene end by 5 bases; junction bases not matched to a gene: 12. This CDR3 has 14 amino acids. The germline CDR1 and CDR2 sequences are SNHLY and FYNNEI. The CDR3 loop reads CAIKTGLVMETQYF. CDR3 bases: TGTGCCATCAAGACGGGACTAGTCATGGAGACCCAGTACTTC.

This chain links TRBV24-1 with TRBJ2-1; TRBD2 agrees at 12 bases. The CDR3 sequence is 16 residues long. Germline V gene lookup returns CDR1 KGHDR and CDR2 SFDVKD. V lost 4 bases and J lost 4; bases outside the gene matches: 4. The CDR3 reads CATSDHLAGGYNEQFF. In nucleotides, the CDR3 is TGTGCCACCAGTGACCACCTAGCGGGGGGGTACAATGAGCAGTTCTTC.

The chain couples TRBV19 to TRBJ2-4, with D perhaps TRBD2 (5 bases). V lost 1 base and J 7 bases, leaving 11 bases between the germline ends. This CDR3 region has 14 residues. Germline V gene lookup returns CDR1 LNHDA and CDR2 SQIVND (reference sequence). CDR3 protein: CASSIAAVGNIQYF. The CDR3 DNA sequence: TGTGCCAGTAGTATAGCAGCGGTGGGGAACATTCAGTACTTC.

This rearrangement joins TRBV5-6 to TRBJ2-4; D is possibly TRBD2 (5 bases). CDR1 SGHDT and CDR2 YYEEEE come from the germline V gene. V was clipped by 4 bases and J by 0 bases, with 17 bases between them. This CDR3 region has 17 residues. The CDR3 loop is CASSPRSSGVAKNIQYF. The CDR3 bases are TGTGCCAGCAGCCCCCGATCTTCCGGGGTAGCCAAAAACATTCAGTACTTC.

The CDR3 here is CASSPGTGQFF. CDR3 sequence (DNA): TGTGCCAGCAGTCCCGGGACAGGGCAGTTCTTC. The chain carries TRBV6-2 or TRBV6-3 and TRBJ2-1; 8 nucleotides match TRBD1. Germline V gene lookup returns CDR1 MNHEY and CDR2 SVGEGT. The CDR3 covers 11 residues. After removal of 5 bases from V and 12 bases from J, the junction contained 3 bases not matched to a gene.

In DNA, the CDR3 is TGTGCCAGCAGCCGCGACTTAGCGGGAGCTACAGATACGCAGTATTTT. Its translation: CASSRDLAGATDTQYF. The chain is built from TRBV5-4 and TRBJ2-3; TRBD2 agrees at 9 bases. The V segment lost 4 bases and the J segment 3 bases; nucleotides outside the gene matches: 9. This CDR3 spans 16 amino acids. The germline CDR1 and CDR2 sequences are SGHNT and YYREEE (reference sequence).

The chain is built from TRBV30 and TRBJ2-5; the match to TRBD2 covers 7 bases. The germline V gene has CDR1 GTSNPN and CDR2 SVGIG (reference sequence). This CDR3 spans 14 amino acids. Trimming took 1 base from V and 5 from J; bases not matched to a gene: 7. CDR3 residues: CAWSAGLGPETQYF. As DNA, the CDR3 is TGTGCCTGGAGTGCCGGACTAGGCCCGGAGACCCAGTACTTC.

The CDR3, as DNA: TGCGCCAGCAGCTTGGGACAGGAACACAATGAGCAGTTCTTC. Translating gives CASSLGQEHNEQFF. The J gene is TRBJ2-1, the V gene TRBV5-1; possibly TRBD1 for D (6 bases). This CDR3 has 14 amino acids. Germline values: CDR1 SGHRS, CDR2 YFSETQ. V dropped 0 bases and J dropped 5 bases, with 9 bases sitting between them. Combining the CDR3 with reference TRBV5-1 and TRBJ2-1 gives the whole variable domain KAGVTQTPRYLIKTRGQQVTLSCSPISGHRSVSWYQQTPGQGLQFLFEYFSETQRNKGNFPGRFSGRQFSNSRSEMNVSTLELGDSALYLCASSLGQEHNEQFFGPGTRLTVL.

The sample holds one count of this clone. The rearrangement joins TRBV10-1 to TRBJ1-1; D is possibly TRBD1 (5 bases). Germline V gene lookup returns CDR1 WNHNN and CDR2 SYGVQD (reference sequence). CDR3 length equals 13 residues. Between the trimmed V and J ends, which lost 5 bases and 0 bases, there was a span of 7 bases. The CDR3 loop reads CASSQTVNTEAFF. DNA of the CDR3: TGCGCCAGCAGTCAGACAGTGAACACTGAAGCTTTCTTT.

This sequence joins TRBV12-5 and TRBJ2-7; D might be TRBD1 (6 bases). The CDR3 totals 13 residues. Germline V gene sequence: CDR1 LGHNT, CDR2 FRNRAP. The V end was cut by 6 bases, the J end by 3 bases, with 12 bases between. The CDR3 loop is CASGRGVGYEQYF. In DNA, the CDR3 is TGTGCTAGTGGCAGGGGAGTCGGCTACGAGCAGTACTTC.

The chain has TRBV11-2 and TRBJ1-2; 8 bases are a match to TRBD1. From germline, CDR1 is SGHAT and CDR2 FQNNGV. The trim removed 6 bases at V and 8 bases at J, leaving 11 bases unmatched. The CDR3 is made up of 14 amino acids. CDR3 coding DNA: TGTGCCAGCAGGAGGGTTAACAGGGGGAGCGGCTACACCTTC. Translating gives CASRRVNRGSGYTF.

The CDR3 loop is CASSMGGINQPQHF. Here the CDR3 DNA reads TGTGCCAGTAGTATGGGGGGGATAAATCAGCCCCAGCATTTT. V usage is TRBV19 and J usage is TRBJ1-5; weak D call: TRBD1 (5 bases). V gave up 3 bases and J gave up 4 bases, with 10 bases separating them. The CDR3 sequence is 14 residues long. The germline gives CDR1 LNHDA, CDR2 SQIVND (reference sequence).

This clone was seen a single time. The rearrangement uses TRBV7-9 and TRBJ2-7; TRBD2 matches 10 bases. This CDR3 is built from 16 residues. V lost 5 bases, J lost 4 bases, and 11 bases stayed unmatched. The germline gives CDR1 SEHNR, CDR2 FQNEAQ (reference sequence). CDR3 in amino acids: CASSPSWLAGEYEQYF. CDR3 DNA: TGTGCCAGCAGCCCCTCCTGGCTAGCGGGAGAATACGAGCAGTACTTC.